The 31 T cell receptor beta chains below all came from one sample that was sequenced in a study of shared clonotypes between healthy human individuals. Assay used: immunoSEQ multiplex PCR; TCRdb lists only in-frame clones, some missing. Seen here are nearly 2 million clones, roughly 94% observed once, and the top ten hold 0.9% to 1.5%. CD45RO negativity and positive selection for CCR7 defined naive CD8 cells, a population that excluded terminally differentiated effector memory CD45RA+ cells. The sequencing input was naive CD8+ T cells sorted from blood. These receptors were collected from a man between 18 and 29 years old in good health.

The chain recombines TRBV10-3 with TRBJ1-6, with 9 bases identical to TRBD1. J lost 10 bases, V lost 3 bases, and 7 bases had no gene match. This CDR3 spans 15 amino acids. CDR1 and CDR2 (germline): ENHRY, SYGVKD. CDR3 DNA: TGTGCCATCAGTGACCCGGGACAGGGAAGATCACCCCTCCACTTT. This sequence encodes CAISDPGQGRSPLHF.

The CDR3 DNA is TGTGCCAGCAGTTACCTGACAGGGGTTAATGAAAAACTGTTTTTT. Protein: CASSYLTGVNEKLFF. The V and J genes are TRBV6-5 and TRBJ1-4; TRBD1 matches at 8 bases. The length of the CDR3 is 15 residues. V lost 2 bases to trimming and J lost 4 bases; unmatched junction nucleotides: 3. Germline lookup yields CDR1 MNHEY and CDR2 SVGAGI.

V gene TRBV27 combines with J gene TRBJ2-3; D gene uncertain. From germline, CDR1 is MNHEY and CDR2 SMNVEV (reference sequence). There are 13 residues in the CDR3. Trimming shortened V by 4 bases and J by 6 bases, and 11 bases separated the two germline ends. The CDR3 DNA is TGTGCCAGCAGTTCTTTCGCCCTGGATACGCAGTATTTT. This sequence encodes CASSSFALDTQYF.

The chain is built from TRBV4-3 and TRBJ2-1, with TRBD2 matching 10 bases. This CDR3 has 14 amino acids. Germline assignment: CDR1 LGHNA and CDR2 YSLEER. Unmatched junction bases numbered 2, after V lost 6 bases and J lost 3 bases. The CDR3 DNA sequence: TGCGCCAGCAGTCGGACTAGCGGCTACAATGAGCAGTTCTTC. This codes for CASSRTSGYNEQFF.

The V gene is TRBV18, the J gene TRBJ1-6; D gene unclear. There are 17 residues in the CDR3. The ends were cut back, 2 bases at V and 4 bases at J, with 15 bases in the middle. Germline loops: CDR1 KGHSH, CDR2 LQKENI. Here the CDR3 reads CASSPFSSSQYNSPLHF. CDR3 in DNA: TGTGCCAGCTCACCATTTTCTTCAAGCCAGTATAATTCACCCCTCCACTTT.

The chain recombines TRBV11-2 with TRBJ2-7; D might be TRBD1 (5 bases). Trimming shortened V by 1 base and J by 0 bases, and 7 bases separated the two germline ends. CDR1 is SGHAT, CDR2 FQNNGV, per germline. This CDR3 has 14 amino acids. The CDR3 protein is CASSLATGSYEQYF. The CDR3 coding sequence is TGTGCCAGCAGCTTAGCAACAGGCTCCTACGAGCAGTACTTC.

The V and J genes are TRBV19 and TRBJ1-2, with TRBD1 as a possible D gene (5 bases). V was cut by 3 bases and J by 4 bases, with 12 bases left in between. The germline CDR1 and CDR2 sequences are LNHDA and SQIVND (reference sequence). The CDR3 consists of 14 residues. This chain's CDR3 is CASSIGLTVYGYTF. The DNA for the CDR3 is TGTGCCAGTAGTATTGGGCTGACAGTCTATGGCTACACCTTC.

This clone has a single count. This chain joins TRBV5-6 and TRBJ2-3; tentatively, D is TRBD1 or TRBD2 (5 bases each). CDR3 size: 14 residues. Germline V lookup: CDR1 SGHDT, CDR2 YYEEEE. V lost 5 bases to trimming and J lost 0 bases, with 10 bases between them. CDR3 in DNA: TGTGCCAGCAGACAATGGGGGAGCACAGATACGCAGTATTTT. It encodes CASRQWGSTDTQYF.

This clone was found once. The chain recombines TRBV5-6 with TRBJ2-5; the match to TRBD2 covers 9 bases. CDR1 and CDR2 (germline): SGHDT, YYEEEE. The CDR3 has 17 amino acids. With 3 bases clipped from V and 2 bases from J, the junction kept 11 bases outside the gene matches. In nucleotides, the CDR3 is TGTGCCAGCAGCTCCCCGGAGGCGCTAGCGGGACAAGAGACCCAGTACTTC. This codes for CASSSPEALAGQETQYF.

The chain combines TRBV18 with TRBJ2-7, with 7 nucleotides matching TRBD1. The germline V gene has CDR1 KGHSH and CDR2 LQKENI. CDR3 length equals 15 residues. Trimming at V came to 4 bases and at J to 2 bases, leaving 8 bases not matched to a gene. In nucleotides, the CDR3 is TGTGCCAGCTCACTGTCGACAGGGACCACCTACGAGCAGTACTTC. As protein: CASSLSTGTTYEQYF. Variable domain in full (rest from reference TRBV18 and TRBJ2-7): NAGVMQNPRHLVRRRGQEARLRCSPMKGHSHVYWYRQLPEEGLKFMVYLQKENIIDESGMPKERFSAEFPKEGPSILRIQQVVRGDSAAYFCASSLSTGTTYEQYFGPGTRLTVT.

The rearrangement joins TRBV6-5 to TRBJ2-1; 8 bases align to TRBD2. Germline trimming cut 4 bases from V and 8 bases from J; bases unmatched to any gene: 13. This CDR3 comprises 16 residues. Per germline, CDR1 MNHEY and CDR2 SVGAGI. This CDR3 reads CASSFRVAGGPHEQFF. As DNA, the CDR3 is TGTGCCAGCAGTTTCCGGGTGGCGGGGGGTCCTCATGAGCAGTTCTTC.

The DNA of the CDR3 is TGCAGCGTTGAAGACCCCGGGACGGACTACAATGAGCAGTTCTTC. Its translation: CSVEDPGTDYNEQFF. The V and J genes are TRBV29-1 and TRBJ2-1; D may be TRBD1 or TRBD2 (5 bases each). The V end was cut by 0 bases, the J end by 3 bases, with 12 bases between. The CDR3 runs to 15 residues. Per the germline V gene, CDR1 is SQVTM and CDR2 is ANQGSEA.

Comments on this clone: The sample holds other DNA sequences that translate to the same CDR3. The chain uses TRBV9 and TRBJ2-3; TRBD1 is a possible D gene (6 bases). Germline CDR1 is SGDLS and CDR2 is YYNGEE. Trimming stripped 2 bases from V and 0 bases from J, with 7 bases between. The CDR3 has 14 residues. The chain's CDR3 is CASSVGTSTDTQYF. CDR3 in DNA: TGTGCCAGCAGCGTCGGGACAAGCACAGATACGCAGTATTTT.

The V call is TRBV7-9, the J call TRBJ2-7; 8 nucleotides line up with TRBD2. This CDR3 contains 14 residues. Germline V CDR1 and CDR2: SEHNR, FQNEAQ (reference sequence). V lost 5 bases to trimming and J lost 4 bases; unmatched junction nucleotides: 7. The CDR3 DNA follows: TGTGCCAGCAGCCCCAAGCGGGAGTGGTACGAGCAGTACTTC. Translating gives CASSPKREWYEQYF.

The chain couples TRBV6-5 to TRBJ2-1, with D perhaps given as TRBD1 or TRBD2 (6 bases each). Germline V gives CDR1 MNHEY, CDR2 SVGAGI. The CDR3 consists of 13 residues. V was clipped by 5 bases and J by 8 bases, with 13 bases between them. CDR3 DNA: TGTGCCAGCAGTCAATTGGGGGGCGATGAGCAGTTCTTC. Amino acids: CASSQLGGDEQFF.

This chain's CDR3 is CASTPFLAGGAYEQYF. DNA for the CDR3: TGTGCCAGCACCCCATTTCTAGCGGGAGGGGCCTACGAGCAGTACTTC. The chain links TRBV6-6 to TRBJ2-7, with 12 bases that match TRBD2. Per the germline V gene, CDR1 is MNHNY and CDR2 is SVGAGI (reference sequence). The junction had 9 bases not matched to a gene; V was cut back by 7 bases and J by 2 bases. CDR3 length equals 16 residues.

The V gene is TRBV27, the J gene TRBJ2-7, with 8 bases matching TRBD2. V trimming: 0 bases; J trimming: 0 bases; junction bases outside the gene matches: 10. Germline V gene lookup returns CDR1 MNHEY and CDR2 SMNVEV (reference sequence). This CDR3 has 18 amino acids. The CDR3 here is CASSLSGWRGAFSYEQYF. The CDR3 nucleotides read TGTGCCAGCAGTTTATCCGGCTGGCGGGGGGCGTTCTCCTACGAGCAGTACTTC.

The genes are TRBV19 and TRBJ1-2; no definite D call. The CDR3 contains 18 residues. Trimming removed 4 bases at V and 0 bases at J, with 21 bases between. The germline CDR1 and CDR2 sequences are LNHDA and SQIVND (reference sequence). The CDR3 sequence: CASSTPEGIFVANYGYTF. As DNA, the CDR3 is TGTGCCAGTAGTACGCCCGAGGGCATTTTCGTTGCTAACTATGGCTACACCTTC. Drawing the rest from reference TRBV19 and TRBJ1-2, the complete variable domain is DGGITQSPKYLFRKEGQNVTLSCEQNLNHDAMYWYRQDPGQGLRLIYYSQIVNDFQKGDIAEGYSVSREKKESFPLTVTSAQKNPTAFYLCASSTPEGIFVANYGYTFGSGTRLTVV.

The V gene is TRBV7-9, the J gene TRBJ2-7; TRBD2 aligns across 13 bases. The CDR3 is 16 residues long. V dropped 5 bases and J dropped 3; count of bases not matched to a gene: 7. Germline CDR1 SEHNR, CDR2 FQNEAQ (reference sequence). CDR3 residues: CASSDLGLAGIYEQYF. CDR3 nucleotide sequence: TGTGCCAGCAGCGATTTGGGACTAGCGGGGATCTACGAGCAGTACTTC.

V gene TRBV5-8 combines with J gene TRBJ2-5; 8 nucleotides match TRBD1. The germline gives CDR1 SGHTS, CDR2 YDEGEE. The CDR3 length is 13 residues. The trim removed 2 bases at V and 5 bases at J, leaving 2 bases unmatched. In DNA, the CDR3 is TGTGCCAGCAGCTTCAGGGGGCGGGAGACCCAGTACTTC. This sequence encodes CASSFRGRETQYF.

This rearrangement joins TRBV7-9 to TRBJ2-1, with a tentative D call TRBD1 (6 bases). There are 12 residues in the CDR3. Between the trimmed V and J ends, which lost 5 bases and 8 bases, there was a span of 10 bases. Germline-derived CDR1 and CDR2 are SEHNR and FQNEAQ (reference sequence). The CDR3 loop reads CASSNRVHEQFF. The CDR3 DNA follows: TGTGCCAGCAGCAACAGGGTCCATGAGCAGTTCTTC.

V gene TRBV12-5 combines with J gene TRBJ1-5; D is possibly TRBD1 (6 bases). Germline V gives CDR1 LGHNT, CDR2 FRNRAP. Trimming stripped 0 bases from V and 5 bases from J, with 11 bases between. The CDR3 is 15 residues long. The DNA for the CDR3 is TGTGCTAGTGGTTTGGTAGGGGGAGAGGATCAGCCCCAGCATTTT. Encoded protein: CASGLVGGEDQPQHF.

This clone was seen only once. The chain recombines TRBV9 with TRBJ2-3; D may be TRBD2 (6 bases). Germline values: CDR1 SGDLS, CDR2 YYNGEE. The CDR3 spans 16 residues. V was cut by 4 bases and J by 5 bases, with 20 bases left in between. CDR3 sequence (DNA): TGTGCCAGCAGCCCAGGGACGAGCGGGTTCGGAGATACGCAGTATTTT. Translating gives CASSPGTSGFGDTQYF.

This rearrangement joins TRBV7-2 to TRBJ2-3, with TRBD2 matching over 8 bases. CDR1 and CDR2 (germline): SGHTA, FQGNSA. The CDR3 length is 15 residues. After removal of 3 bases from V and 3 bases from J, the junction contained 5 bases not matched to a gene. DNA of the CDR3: TGTGCCAGCAGCTTCGGGACTAGTGGAACAGATACGCAGTATTTT. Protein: CASSFGTSGTDTQYF.

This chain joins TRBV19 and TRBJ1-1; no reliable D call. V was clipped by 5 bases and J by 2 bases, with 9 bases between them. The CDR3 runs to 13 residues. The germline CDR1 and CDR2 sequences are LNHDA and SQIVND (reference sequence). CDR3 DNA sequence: TGTGCCAGTAGTTCGGGCTACAACACTGAAGCTTTCTTT. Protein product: CASSSGYNTEAFF.

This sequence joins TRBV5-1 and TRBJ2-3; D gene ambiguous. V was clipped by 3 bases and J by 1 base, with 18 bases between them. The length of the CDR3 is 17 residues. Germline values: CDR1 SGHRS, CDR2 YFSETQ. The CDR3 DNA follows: TGCGCCAGCAGCTCGCCCCAAGGTTTATATGGCACAGATACGCAGTATTTT. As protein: CASSSPQGLYGTDTQYF.

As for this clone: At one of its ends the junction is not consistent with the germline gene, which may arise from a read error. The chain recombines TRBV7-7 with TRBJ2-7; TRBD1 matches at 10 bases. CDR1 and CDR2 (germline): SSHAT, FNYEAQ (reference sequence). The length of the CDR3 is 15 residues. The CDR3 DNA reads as TGTGCTAGCAGTCCCGGGACAGGGGACACCTACGAGCAGTACTTC. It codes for CASSPGTGDTYEQYF.

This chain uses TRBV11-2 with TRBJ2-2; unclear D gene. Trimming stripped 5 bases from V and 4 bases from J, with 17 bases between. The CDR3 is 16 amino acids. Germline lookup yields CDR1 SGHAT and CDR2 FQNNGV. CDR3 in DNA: TGTGCCAGCAGCATAGCCGAAGGGTTGGGCACCGGGGAGCTGTTTTTT. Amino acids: CASSIAEGLGTGELFF.

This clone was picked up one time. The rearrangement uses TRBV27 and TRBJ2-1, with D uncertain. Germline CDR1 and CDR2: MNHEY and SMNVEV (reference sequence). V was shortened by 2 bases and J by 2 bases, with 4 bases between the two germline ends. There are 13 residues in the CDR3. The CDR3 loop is CASSLEAYNEQFF. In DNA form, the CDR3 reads TGTGCCAGCAGTTTAGAAGCCTACAATGAGCAGTTCTTC.

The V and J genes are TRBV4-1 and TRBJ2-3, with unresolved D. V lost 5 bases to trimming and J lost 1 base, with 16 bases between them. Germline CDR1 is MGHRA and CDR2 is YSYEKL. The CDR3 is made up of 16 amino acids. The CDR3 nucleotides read TGCGCCAGCAGCTCTACCGGCAACTCGGGCACAGATACGCAGTATTTT. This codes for CASSSTGNSGTDTQYF.

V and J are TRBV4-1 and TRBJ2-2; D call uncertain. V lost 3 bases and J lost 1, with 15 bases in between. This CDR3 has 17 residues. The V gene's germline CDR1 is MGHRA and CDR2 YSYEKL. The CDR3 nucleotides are TGCGCCAGCAGCCACGATGTTGAGACCGGGAACACCGGGGAGCTGTTTTTT. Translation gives CASSHDVETGNTGELFF.